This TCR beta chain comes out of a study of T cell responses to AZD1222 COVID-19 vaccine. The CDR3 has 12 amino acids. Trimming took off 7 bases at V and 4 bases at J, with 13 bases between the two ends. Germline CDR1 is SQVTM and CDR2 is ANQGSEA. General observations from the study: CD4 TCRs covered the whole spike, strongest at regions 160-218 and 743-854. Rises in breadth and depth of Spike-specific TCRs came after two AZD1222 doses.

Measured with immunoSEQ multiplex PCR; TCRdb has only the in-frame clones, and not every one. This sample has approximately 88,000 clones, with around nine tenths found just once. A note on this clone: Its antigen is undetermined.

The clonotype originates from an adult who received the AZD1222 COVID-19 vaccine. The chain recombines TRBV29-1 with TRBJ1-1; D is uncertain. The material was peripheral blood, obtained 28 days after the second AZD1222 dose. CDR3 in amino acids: CSARVGSTEAFF. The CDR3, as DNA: TGCAGCGCCCGGGTGGGGAGCACTGAAGCTTTCTTT.